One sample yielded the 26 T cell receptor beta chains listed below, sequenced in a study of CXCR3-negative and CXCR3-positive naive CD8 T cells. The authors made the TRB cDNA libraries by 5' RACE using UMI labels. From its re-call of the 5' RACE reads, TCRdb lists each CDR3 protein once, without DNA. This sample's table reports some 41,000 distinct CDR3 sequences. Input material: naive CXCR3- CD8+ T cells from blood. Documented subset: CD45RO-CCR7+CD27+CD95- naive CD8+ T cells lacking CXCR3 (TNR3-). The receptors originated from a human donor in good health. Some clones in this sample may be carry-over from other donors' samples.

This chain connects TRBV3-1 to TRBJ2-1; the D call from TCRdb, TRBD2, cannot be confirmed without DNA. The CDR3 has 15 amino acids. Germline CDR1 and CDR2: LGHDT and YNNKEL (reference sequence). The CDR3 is CASSLAGGPTDEQFF.

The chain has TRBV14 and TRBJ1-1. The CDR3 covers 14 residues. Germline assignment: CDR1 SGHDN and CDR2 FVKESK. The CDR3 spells CASSQGPLNTEAFF.

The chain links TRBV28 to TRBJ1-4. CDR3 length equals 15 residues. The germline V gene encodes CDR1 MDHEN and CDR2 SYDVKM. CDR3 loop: CASRFRFATNEKLFF.

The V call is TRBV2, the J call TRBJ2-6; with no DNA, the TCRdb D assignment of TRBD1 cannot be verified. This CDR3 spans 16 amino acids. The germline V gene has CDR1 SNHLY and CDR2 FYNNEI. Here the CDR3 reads CAGTGVPNSGANVLTF.

CDR3 protein: CASSFGGQTDEFF. This sequence joins TRBV28 and TRBJ2-1; TCRdb designates TRBD1, a call that cannot be tested without DNA. This CDR3 is 13 amino acids long. Germline V CDR1 and CDR2: MDHEN, SYDVKM. Combining the CDR3 with reference TRBV28 and TRBJ2-1 gives the whole variable domain DVKVTQSSRYLVKRTGEKVFLECVQDMDHENMFWYRQDPGLGLRLIYFSYDVKMKEKGDIPEGYSVSREKKERFSLILESASTNQTSMYLCASSFGGQTDEFFGPGTRLTVL.

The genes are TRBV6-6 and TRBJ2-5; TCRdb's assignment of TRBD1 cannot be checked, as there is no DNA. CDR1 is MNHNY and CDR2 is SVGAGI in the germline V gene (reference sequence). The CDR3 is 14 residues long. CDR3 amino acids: CASTAWTVQETQYF.

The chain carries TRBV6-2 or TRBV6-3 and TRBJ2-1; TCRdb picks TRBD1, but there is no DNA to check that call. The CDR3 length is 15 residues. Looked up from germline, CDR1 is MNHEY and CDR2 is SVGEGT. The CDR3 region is CASSYATGIGNEQFF.

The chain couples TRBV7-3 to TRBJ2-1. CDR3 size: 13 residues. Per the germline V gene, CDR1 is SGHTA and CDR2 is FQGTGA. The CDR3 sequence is CASSLTGFNEQFF.

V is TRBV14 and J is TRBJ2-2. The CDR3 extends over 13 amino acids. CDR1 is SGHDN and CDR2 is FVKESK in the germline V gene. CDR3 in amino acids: CASSQVMTGELFF.

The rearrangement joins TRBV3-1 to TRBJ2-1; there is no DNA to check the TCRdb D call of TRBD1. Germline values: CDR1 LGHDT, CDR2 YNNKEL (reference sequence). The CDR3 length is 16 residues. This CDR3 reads CASSQVRGLSYNEQFF.

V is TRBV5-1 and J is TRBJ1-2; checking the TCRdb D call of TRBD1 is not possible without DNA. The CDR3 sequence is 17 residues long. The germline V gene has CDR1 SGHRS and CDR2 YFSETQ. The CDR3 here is CASTPTPTVQPGYGYTF.

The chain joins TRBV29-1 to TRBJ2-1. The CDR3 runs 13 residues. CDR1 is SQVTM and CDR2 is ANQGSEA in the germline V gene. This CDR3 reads CSVEGSSYGEQFF.

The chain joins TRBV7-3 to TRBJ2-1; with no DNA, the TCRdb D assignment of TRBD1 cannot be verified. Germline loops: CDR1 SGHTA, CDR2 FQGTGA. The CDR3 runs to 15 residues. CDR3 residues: CASSPGTGVGNEQFF.

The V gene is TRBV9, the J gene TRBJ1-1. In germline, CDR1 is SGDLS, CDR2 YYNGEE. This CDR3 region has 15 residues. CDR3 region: CASSGPSGQNTEAFF. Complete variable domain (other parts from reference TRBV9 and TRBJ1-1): DSGVTQTPKHLITATGQRVTLRCSPRSGDLSVYWYQQSLDQGLQFLIQYYNGEERAKGNILERFSAQQFPDLHSELNLSSLELGDSALYFCASSGPSGQNTEAFFGQGTRLTVV.

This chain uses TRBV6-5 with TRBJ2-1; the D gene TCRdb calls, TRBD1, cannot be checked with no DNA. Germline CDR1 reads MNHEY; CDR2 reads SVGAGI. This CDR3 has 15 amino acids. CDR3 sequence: CASSPKGEQINEQFF.

The CDR3 reads CASSPPVTYNEQFF. The chain has TRBV12-3 or TRBV12-4 and TRBJ2-1; TCRdb proposes TRBD1, but this gene call is untestable without DNA. CDR3 length: 14 amino acids.

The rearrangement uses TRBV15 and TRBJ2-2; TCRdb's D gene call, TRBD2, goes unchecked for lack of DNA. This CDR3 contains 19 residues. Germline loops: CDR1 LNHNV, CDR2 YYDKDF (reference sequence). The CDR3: CATSRFRPGTSGGGGELFF.

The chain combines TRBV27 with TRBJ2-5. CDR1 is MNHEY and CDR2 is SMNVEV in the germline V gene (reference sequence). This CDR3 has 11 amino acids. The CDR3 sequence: CASRSIETQYF.

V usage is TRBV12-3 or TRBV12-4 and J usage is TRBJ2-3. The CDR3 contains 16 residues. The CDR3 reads CASSPQTAGGTDTQYF.

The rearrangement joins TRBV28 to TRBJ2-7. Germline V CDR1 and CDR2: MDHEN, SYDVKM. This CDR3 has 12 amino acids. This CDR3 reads CASSGVTYEQYF.

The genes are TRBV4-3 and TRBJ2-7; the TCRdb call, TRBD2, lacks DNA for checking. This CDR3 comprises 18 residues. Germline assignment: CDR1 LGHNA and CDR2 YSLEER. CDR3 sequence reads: CASSQDLAGLAGDYEQYF.

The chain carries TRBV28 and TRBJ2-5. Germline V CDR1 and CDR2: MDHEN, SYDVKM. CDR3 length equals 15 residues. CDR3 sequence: CASSFLAGKGETQYF.

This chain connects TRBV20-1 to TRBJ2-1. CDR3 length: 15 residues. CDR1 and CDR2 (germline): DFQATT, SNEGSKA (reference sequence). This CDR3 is CSARDLLGSYNEQFF.

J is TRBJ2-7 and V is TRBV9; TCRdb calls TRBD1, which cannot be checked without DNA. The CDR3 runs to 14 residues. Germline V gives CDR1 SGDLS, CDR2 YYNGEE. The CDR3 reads CASSPGDRGDEQYF.

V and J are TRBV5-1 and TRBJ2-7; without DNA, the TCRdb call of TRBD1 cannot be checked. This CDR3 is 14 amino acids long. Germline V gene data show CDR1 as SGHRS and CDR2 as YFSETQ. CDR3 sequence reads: CASSPTDRDHEQYF. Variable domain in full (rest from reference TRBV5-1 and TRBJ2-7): KAGVTQTPRYLIKTRGQQVTLSCSPISGHRSVSWYQQTPGQGLQFLFEYFSETQRNKGNFPGRFSGRQFSNSRSEMNVSTLELGDSALYLCASSPTDRDHEQYFGPGTRLTVT.

CDR3: CASSLEQGSQETQYF. The genes are TRBV7-9 and TRBJ2-5; as DNA is missing, the TRBD1 call by TCRdb cannot be tested. This CDR3 has 15 amino acids. Germline CDR1 reads SEHNR; CDR2 reads FQNEAQ (reference sequence).